This T cell receptor (beta chain) comes out of a study of T cells in Graves' hyperthyroidism and ophthalmopathy. Across the whole study: The initial diagnosis was the point when peripheral blood was collected, ahead of any treatment.

RNA transcripts gave rise to amplified TCR beta CDR3 regions. The primer set for the first-round RT-PCR of the TCR CDR3 was HTBI. Via MiXCR, TCRdb re-called the multiplex PCR reads, giving one row per CDR3 protein. Here the sample spans approximately 430,000 distinct CDR3 sequences, under 15% being singletons. The PBMCs had their origin in less than 13 ml of fresh peripheral blood. Study observations and caveats: Within blood appeared most thyroid clonotypes that had expanded above 0.001. Progression to ophthalmopathy was predicted a median of roughly seven months early.

As concerns this clonotype: Its specificity is unknown. This may stem from a read error, because a much larger clone lies one nucleotide away.

Germline V gives CDR1 SEHNR, CDR2 FQNEAQ (reference sequence). There are 14 residues in the CDR3. The chain links TRBV7-9 to TRBJ2-6; D might be TRBD2 (6 bases). The clonotype originates from a man between 18 and 35 years old with Graves' ophthalmopathy. The sample consisted of blood. The CDR3 sequence: CASIGDSGANVPTF. CDR3 nucleotides: TGTGCCAGCATTGGGGACTCTGGGGCCAACGTCCCGACTTTC. Variable domain in full (rest from reference TRBV7-9 and TRBJ2-6): DTGVSQNPRHKITKRGQNVTFRCDPISEHNRLYWYRQTLGQGPEFLTYFQNEAQLEKSRLLSDRFSAERPKGSFSTLEIQRTEQGDSAMYLCASIGDSGANVPTFGAGSRLTVL.